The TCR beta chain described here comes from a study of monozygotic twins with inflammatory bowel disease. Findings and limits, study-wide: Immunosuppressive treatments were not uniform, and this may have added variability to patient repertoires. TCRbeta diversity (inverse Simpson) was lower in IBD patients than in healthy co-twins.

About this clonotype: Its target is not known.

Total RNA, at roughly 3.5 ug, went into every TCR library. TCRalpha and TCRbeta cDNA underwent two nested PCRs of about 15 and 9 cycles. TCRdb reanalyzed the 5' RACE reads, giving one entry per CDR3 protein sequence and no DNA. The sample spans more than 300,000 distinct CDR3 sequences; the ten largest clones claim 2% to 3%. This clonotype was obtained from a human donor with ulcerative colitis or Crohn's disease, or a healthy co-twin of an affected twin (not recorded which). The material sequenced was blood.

CDR3 protein: CATSREAAGQGYQPQHF. J is TRBJ1-5 and V is TRBV15; absent DNA, TCRdb's TRBD1 call cannot be checked. Germline lookup yields CDR1 LNHNV and CDR2 YYDKDF (reference sequence). The length of the CDR3 is 17 residues.